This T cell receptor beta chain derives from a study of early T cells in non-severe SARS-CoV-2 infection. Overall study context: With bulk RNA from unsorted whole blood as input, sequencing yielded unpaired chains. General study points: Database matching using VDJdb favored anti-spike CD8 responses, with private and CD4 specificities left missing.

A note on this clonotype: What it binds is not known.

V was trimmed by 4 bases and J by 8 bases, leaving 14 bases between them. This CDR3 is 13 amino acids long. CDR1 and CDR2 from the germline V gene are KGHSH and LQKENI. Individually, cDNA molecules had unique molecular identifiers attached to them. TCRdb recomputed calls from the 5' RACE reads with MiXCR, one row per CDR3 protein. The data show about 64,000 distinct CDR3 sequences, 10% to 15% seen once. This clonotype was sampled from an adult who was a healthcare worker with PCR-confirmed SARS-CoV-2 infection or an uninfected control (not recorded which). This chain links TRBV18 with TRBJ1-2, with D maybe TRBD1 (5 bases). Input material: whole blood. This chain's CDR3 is CASSQAGTVGYTF. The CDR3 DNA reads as TGTGCCAGCTCACAGGCAGGGACGGTCGGCTACACCTTC.